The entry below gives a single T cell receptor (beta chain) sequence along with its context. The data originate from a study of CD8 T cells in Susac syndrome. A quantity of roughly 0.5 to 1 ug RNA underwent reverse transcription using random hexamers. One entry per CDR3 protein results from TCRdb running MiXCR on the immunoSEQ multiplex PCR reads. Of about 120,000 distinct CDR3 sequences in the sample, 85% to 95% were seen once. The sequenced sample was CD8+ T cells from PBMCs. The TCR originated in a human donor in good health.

CDR3 loop: CSARDYRVTDTQYF. For the CDR3, the DNA is TGCAGTGCTAGAGATTACAGGGTCACAGATACGCAGTATTTT. The chain couples TRBV20-1 to TRBJ2-3; D is perhaps TRBD1 (6 bases). V was pared by 0 bases and J by 2 bases, with 9 bases between. CDR1 and CDR2 from the germline V gene are DFQATT and SNEGSKA (reference sequence). The CDR3 contains 14 residues.